Listed below are T cell receptor beta chains from one sample, sequenced in a study of vaccination effects on CD4 cells after COVID-19. For these receptors, no antigen is known. The repertoire was sequenced with immunoSEQ multiplex PCR; TCRdb's copy has only in-frame clones and lacks some. Of about 32,000 clones listed, under 75% are singletons. The sequencing here drew on CD4+ T cells from PBMCs cultured with HCoV-229E spike peptides, taken after COVID-19 vaccination. These receptors were taken from a human donor who received a COVID-19 vaccine. Each CDR3 is given with its conserved first and last residue. The D gene is left open where the match is weak. A clone size is listed for some rows: how often the clone was seen (once, few, many), or a class if it is expanded.

TRBV29-1	.	11	TRBJ2-1	TRBD2	CSYGGGNEQFF	TGCAGCTACGGGGGGGGGAATGAGCAGTTCTTC
TRBV11-3	.	20	TRBJ2-6	TRBD2	CASSSRGLAGGPSGANVLTF	TGTGCCAGCAGCTCGCGGGGACTAGCGGGGGGTCCCTCTGGGGCCAACGTCCTGACTTTC
TRBV5-4	few	16	TRBJ2-5	TRBD1	CASSPGQGAFQETQYF	TGTGCCAGCAGCCCAGGACAGGGGGCCTTCCAAGAGACCCAGTACTTC
TRBV6-6	.	14	TRBJ1-2	.	CASSYSTGNYGYTF	TGTGCCAGCAGTTACTCAACAGGGAACTATGGCTACACCTTC
TRBV19	once	15	TRBJ1-1	TRBD1	CASRKDRESYTEAFF	TGTGCCAGTAGAAAGGACAGGGAGTCGTACACTGAAGCTTTCTTT
TRBV12-3/TRBV12-4	.	12	TRBJ2-1	.	CASSTRTGKQFF	TGTGCCAGCAGTACCCGCACCGGCAAGCAGTTCTTC
TRBV7-9	.	15	TRBJ2-7	.	CASSRRRGLLREQYF	TGTGCCAGCAGCAGAAGACGGGGCCTTCTACGAGAGCAGTACTTC
TRBV2	.	14	TRBJ1-6	TRBD1	CASSRQGGYSPLHF	TGTGCCAGCAGCCGACAGGGTGGGTATTCACCCCTCCACTTT
TRBV5-1	.	15	TRBJ1-4	TRBD1	CASSPDDRGAEKLFF	TGCGCCAGCAGCCCTGACGACAGGGGGGCGGAAAAACTGTTTTTT
TRBV27	.	15	TRBJ1-1	.	CASSPRVRGNTEAFF	TGTGCCAGCAGTCCCCGCGTCAGGGGGAACACTGAAGCTTTCTTT
TRBV2	few	14	TRBJ1-1	.	CASSVEQGLTEAFF	TGTGCCAGCAGTGTAGAACAGGGCCTCACTGAAGCTTTCTTT
TRBV19	.	15	TRBJ2-7	TRBD2	CASSARLAGDYEQYF	TGTGCCAGTAGTGCCCGACTAGCGGGGGACTACGAGCAGTACTTC